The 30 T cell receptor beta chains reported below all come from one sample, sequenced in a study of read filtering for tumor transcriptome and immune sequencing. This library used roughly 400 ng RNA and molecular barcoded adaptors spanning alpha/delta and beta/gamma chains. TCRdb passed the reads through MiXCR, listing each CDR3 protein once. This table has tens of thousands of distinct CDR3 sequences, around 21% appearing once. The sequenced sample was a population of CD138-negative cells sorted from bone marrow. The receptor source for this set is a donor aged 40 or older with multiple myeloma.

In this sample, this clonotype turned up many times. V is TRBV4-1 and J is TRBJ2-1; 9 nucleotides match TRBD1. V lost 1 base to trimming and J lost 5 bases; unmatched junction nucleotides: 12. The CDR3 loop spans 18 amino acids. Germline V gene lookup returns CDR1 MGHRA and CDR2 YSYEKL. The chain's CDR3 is CASSQGYRDRDVNNEQFF. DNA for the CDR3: TGCGCCAGCAGCCAAGGTTACCGGGACAGGGATGTCAACAATGAGCAGTTCTTC.

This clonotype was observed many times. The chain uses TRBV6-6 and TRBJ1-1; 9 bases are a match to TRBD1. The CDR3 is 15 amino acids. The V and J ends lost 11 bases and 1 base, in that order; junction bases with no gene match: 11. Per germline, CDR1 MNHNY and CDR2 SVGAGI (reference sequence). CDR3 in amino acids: CAGKTGGRGNTEAFF. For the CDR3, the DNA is TGTGCCGGAAAAACAGGGGGCAGGGGGAACACTGAAGCTTTCTTT.

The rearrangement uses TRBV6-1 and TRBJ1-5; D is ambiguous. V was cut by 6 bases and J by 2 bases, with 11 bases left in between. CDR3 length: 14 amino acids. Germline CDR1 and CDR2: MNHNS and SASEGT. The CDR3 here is CASRVGDGNQPQHF. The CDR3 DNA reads TGTGCCAGCAGGGTTGGCGATGGCAATCAGCCCCAGCATTTT.

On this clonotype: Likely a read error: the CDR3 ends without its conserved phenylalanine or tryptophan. In DNA form, the CDR3 reads TGTGCCAGTAATATCAGGGCAGCGGTAGAGCAGTTCCTC. It specifies CASNIRAAVEQFL. The chain combines TRBV19 with TRBJ2-1, with D possibly being TRBD1 or TRBD2 (5 bases each). Germline values: CDR1 LNHDA, CDR2 SQIVND (reference sequence). Trimming stripped 7 bases from V and 10 bases from J, with 17 bases between. The CDR3 totals 13 residues.

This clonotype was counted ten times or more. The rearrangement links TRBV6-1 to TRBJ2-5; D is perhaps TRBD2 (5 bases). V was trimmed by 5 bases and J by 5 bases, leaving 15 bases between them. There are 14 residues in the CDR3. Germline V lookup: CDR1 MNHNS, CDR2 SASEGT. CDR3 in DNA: TGTGCCAGCAGTCGGGGTCGGGCTGGGGAGACCCAGTACTTC. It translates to CASSRGRAGETQYF.

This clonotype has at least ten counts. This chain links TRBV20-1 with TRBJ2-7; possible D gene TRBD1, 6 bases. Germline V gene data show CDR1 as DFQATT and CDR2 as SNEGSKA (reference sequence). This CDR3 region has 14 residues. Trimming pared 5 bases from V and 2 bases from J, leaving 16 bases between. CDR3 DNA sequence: TGCAGTGCTCCTGAGGCACAGGGCGCCTACGAGCAGTACTTC. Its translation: CSAPEAQGAYEQYF.

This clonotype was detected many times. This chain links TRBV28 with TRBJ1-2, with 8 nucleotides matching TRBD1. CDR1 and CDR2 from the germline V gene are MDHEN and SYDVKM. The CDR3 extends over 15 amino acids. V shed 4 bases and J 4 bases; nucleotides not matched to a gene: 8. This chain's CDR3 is CASSSIAGGAYGYTF. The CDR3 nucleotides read TGTGCCAGCAGTTCAATTGCAGGGGGCGCCTATGGCTACACCTTC.

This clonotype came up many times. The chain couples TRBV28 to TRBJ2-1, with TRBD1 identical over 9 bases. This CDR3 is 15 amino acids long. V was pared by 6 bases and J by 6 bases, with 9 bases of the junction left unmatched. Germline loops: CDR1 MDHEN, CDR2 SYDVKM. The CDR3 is CASREGQGLFNEQFF. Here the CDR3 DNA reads TGTGCCAGCAGGGAGGGACAGGGTCTGTTCAATGAGCAGTTCTTC.

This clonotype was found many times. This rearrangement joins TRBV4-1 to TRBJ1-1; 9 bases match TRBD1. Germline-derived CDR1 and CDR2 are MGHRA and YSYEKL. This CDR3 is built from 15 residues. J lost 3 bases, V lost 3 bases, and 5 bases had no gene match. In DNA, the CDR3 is TGCGCCAGCAGCCAGGGGTGGACAGGGGACACTGAAGCTTTCTTT. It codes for CASSQGWTGDTEAFF.

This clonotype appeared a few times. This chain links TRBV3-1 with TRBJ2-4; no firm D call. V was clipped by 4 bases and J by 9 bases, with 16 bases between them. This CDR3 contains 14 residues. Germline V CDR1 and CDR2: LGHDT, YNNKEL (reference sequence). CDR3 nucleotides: TGTGCCAGCAGCCGAGACGCCTATAGGATCATTCAGTACTTC. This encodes CASSRDAYRIIQYF.

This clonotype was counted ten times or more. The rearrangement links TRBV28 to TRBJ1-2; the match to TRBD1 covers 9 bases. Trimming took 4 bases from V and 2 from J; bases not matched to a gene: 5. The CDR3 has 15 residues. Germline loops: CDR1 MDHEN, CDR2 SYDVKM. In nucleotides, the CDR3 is TGTGCCAGCAGTTCTCCGGGACAGGGAAACTATGGCTACACCTTC. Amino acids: CASSSPGQGNYGYTF.

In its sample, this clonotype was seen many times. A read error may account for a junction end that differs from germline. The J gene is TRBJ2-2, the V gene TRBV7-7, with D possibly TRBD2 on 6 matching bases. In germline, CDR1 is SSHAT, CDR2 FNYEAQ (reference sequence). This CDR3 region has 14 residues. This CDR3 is CASKVTGEAGELFF. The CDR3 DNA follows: TGTGCTAGCAAAGTCACGGGAGAGGCCGGGGAGCTGTTTTTT.

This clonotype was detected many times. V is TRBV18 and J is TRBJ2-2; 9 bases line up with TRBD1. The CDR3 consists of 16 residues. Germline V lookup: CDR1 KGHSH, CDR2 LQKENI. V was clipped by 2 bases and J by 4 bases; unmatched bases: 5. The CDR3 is CASSPRTGDTTGELFF. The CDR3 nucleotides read TGTGCCAGCTCACCAAGGACAGGGGATACCACCGGGGAGCTGTTTTTT.

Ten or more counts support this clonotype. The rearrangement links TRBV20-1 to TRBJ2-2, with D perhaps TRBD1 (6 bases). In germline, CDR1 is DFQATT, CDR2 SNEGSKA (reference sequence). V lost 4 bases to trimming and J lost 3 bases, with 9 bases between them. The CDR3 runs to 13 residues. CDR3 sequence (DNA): TGCAGTGCTACTACAGGGTACACCGGGGAGCTGTTTTTT. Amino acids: CSATTGYTGELFF.

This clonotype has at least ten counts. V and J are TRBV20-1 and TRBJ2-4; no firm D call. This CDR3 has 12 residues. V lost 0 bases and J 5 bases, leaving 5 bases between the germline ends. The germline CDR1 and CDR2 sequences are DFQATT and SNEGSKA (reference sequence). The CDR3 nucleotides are TGCAGTGCTAGAGATCTTGAAAACATTCAGTACTTC. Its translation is CSARDLENIQYF.

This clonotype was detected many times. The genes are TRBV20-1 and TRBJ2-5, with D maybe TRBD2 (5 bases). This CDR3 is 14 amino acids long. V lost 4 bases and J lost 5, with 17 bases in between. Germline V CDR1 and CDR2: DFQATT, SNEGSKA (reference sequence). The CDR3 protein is CSATGPQPGETQYF. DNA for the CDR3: TGCAGTGCTACCGGGCCTCAACCGGGGGAGACCCAGTACTTC.

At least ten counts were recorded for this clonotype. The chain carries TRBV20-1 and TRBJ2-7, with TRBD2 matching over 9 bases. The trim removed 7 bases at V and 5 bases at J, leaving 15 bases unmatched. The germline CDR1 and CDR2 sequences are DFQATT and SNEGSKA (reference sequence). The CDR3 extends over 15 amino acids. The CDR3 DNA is TGCAGTGTTCCCAATGGTCCTAGCGGGAACGACGAGCAGTACTTC. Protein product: CSVPNGPSGNDEQYF.

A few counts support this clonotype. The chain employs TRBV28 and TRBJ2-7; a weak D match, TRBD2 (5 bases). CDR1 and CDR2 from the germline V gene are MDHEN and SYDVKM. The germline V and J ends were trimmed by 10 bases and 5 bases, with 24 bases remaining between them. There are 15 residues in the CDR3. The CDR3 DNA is TGTGCCACCAAAGAACCGAGACGTAGCGTCGACGAGCAGTACTTC. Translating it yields CATKEPRRSVDEQYF.

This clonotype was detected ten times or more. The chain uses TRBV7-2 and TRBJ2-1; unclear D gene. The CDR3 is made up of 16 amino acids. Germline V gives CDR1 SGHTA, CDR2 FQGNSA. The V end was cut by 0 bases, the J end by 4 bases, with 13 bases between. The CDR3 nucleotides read TGTGCCAGCAGCTTAGCTATTTTGGTCTCGTACAATGAGCAGTTCTTC. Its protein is CASSLAILVSYNEQFF.

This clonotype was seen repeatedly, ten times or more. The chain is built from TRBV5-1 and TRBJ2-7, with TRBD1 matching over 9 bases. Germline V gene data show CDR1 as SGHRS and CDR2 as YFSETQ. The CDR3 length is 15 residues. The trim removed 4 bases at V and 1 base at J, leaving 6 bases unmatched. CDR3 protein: CASSKQGTGSYEQYF. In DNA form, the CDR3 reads TGCGCCAGCAGCAAACAGGGGACAGGGTCCTACGAGCAGTACTTC.

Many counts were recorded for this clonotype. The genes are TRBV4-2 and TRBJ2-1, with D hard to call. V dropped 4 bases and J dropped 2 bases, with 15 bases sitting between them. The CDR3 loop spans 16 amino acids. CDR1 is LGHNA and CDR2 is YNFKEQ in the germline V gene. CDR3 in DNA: TGTGCCAGCAGCCGAGACTTTGCGGCTGCCTACAATGAGCAGTTCTTC. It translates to CASSRDFAAAYNEQFF.

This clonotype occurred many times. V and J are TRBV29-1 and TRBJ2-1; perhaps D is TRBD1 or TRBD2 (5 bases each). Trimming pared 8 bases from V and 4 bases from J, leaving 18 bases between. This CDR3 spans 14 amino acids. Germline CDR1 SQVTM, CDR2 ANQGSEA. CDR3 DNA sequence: TGCAGCTTTTCCCGGGACCGCCTATACAATGAGCAGTTCTTC. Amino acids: CSFSRDRLYNEQFF.

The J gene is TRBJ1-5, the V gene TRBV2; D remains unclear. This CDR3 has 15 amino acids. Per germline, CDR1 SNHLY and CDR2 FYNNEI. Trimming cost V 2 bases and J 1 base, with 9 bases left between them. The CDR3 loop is CASSESHFSNQPQHF. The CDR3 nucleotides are TGTGCCAGCAGTGAATCTCACTTCAGCAATCAGCCCCAGCATTTT.

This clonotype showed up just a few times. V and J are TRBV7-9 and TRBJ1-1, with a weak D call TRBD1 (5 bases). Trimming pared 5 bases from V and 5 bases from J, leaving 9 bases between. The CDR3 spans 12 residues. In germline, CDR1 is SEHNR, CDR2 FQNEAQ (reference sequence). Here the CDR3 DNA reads TGTGCCAGCAGCATACAGGCTACTGAAGCTTTCTTT. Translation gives CASSIQATEAFF.

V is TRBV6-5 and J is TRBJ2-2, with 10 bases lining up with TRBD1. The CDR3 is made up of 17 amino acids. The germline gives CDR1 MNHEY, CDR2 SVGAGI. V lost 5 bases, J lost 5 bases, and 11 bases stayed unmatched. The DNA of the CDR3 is TGTGCCAGCAGTACACGACCCGGACAGGGGGGAACCGGGGAGCTGTTTTTT. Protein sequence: CASSTRPGQGGTGELFF.

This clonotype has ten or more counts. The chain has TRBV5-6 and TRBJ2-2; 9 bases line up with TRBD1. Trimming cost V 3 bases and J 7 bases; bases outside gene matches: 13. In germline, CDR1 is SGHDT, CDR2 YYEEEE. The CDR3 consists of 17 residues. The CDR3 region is CASSYTPGQGGSGELFF. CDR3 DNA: TGTGCCAGCAGCTACACCCCGGGACAGGGTGGCAGCGGGGAGCTGTTTTTT.

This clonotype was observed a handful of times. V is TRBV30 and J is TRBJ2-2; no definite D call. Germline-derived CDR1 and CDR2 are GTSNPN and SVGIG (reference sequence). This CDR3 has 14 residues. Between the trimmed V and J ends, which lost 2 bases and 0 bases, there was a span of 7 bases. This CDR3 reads CAWSRPSNTGELFF. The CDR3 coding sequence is TGTGCCTGGAGTAGGCCGTCGAACACCGGGGAGCTGTTTTTT.

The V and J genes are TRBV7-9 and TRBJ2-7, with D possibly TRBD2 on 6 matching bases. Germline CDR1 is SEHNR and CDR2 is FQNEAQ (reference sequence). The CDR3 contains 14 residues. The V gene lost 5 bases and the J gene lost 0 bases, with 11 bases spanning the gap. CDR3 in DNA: TGTGCCAGCAGCCCGAACGGGGGCTCCTACGAGCAGTACTTC. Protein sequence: CASSPNGGSYEQYF.

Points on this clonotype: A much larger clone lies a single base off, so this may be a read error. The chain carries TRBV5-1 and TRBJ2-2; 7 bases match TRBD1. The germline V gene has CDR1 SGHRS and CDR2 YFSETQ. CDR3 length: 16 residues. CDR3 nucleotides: TGCGCCAGCAGATTCTCCGGGACAGAGAACGCCGGGGAGCTGTTTTTT. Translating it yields CASRFSGTENAGELFF.

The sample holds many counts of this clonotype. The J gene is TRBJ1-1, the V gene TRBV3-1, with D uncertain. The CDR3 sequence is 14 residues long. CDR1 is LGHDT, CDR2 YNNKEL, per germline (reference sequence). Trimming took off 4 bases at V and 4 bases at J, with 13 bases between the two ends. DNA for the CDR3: TGTGCCAGCAGCCTCGGCACCCAGGCCACTGAAGCTTTCTTT. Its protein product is CASSLGTQATEAFF.